This T cell receptor (beta chain) was recorded in a study of cytomegalovirus exposure and HLA in healthy donors. Overall study results and limits: CMV serostatus was the sole immune exposure information available. Some TCR beta chains (164 of them) were listed as cytomegalovirus-associated.

Germline CDR1 is KGHSH and CDR2 is LQKENI. The CDR3 spans 15 residues. J gave up 3 bases and V 3 bases, and 4 bases lay outside the gene matches. PCR employed 60 Vbeta and 13 Jbeta primers. TCRdb's copy holds only in-frame clones and misses some; the assay was immunoSEQ multiplex PCR. Here the sample spans roughly 220,000 clones, 55% to 75% being singletons. As regards this clone: No antigen is known for it.

The sample was PBMCs. The clonotype comes from a middle-aged man in good health and CMV-seropositive. This chain joins TRBV18 and TRBJ2-2; the match to TRBD1 covers 7 bases. CDR3: CASSPGDRDTGELFF. As DNA, the CDR3 is TGTGCCAGCTCACCGGGGGACAGAGACACCGGGGAGCTGTTTTTT.